The 22 T cell receptor beta chains below come from one sample, sequenced in a study of blood T cells in healthy people across ages. For the second PCR, which ran for about 6 to 11 cycles, a sample-barcoded 5' primer and a J-beta primer mix were used. TCRdb reprocessed the 5' RACE reads with MiXCR, giving one entry per CDR3 protein. The sample yields roughly 800,000 distinct CDR3 sequences, 20% to 30% seen once. This sample was shared with a second study, whose subject was T cells of mothers and their children.

The sample comprised blood. The receptor set was obtained from a boy younger than 18 in good health.

The chain joins TRBV12-3 or TRBV12-4 to TRBJ2-5; TRBD1 might be the D (6 bases). The CDR3 length is 14 residues. Between the trimmed V and J ends, which lost 5 bases and 11 bases, there was a span of 21 bases. The CDR3 loop is CASSRQVNKWEQYF. CDR3 bases: TGTGCCAGCAGTCGACAGGTGAATAAGTGGGAGCAGTACTTC.

The chain has TRBV20-1 and TRBJ2-1; the D gene is possibly TRBD1 (6 bases). The CDR3 runs 16 residues. The germline V gene encodes CDR1 DFQATT and CDR2 SNEGSKA (reference sequence). V was pared by 1 base and J by 3 bases, with 16 bases between. The CDR3 DNA reads as TGCAGTGCTAGAGGGGTATTGGGGGCGGGCTACAATGAGCAGTTCTTC. Its protein is CSARGVLGAGYNEQFF.

This rearrangement joins TRBV7-9 to TRBJ2-7; D is possibly TRBD1 (6 bases). Germline-derived CDR1 and CDR2 are SEHNR and FQNEAQ (reference sequence). CDR3 size: 14 residues. V lost 4 bases and J lost 2, with 12 bases in between. CDR3 protein: CASSSRDNPYEQYF. The CDR3 DNA reads as TGTGCCAGCAGCTCACGGGACAATCCCTACGAGCAGTACTTC.

The table lists this clonotype with a count of one. This chain connects TRBV15 to TRBJ2-7; either TRBD1 or TRBD2 may supply D (5 bases each). Per the germline V gene, CDR1 is LNHNV and CDR2 is YYDKDF (reference sequence). The CDR3 covers 15 residues. V gave up 1 base and J gave up 1 base, with 11 bases separating them. As DNA, the CDR3 is TGTGCCACCAGCAGAGGGGACGGGGATTCCTACGAGCAGTACTTC. Amino acid sequence: CATSRGDGDSYEQYF.

The rearrangement links TRBV29-1 to TRBJ2-7; D gene ambiguous. The germline V gene encodes CDR1 SQVTM and CDR2 ANQGSEA. This CDR3 comprises 12 residues. V lost 7 bases and J 2 bases, leaving 12 bases between the germline ends. The CDR3 here is CSAESRTYEQYF. CDR3 in DNA: TGCAGCGCCGAGAGTAGGACCTACGAGCAGTACTTC.

The J gene is TRBJ2-1, the V gene TRBV20-1, with 7 bases aligning to TRBD2. The CDR3 extends over 14 amino acids. The germline V gene has CDR1 DFQATT and CDR2 SNEGSKA (reference sequence). V shed 6 bases and J 0 bases; nucleotides not matched to a gene: 5. CDR3 protein: CSATSGASYNEQFF. The DNA for the CDR3 is TGCAGTGCGACGAGCGGGGCCTCCTACAATGAGCAGTTCTTC.

The chain employs TRBV20-1 and TRBJ2-3; D is perhaps TRBD2 (5 bases). V was trimmed by 3 bases and J by 8 bases, leaving 9 bases between them. Germline loops: CDR1 DFQATT, CDR2 SNEGSKA (reference sequence). The CDR3 totals 11 residues. CDR3 region: CSASGDVTQYF. In DNA, the CDR3 is TGCAGTGCTAGCGGGGATGTTACGCAGTATTTT.

For the CDR3, the DNA is TGTGCCACCAGCAGTGAACACGGGTTGAACACTGAAGCTTTCTTT. Encoded protein: CATSSEHGLNTEAFF. The chain uses TRBV15 and TRBJ1-1; D remains unclear. V dropped 3 bases and J dropped 0 bases, with 11 bases sitting between them. This CDR3 region has 15 residues. CDR1 and CDR2 from the germline V gene are LNHNV and YYDKDF (reference sequence).

This clonotype was counted between two and nine times. This rearrangement joins TRBV24-1 to TRBJ2-1; the match to TRBD1 covers 9 bases. The junction had 0 bases not matched to a gene; V was cut back by 4 bases and J by 0 bases. The germline CDR1 and CDR2 sequences are KGHDR and SFDVKD. The CDR3 has 15 residues. As DNA, the CDR3 is TGTGCCACCAGTGAGACAGGGGGCTCCTACAATGAGCAGTTCTTC. Its protein product is CATSETGGSYNEQFF.

The V gene is TRBV5-1, the J gene TRBJ2-3; D not resolved. The CDR3 length is 14 residues. Germline assignment: CDR1 SGHRS and CDR2 YFSETQ. Trimming removed 3 bases at V and 3 bases at J, with 11 bases between. The CDR3 nucleotides read TGCGCCAGCAGCTCCGGATTCGGAACAGATACGCAGTATTTT. This codes for CASSSGFGTDTQYF. Complete variable domain (other parts from reference TRBV5-1 and TRBJ2-3): KAGVTQTPRYLIKTRGQQVTLSCSPISGHRSVSWYQQTPGQGLQFLFEYFSETQRNKGNFPGRFSGRQFSNSRSEMNVSTLELGDSALYLCASSSGFGTDTQYFGPGTRLTVL.

This clonotype was seen ten or more times. The chain uses TRBV6-5 and TRBJ1-4, with D possibly matching TRBD1 (6 bases). Trimming removed 4 bases from V and 0 bases from J, with 12 bases in between. Germline V gene lookup returns CDR1 MNHEY and CDR2 SVGAGI. The CDR3 length is 16 residues. The CDR3 nucleotides are TGTGCCAGCAGTTTCCAGGGGACTACAACTAATGAAAAACTGTTTTTT. It codes for CASSFQGTTTNEKLFF.

Comments on this clonotype: Mismatch with germline at one junction end may stem from a read error. The chain couples TRBV25-1 to TRBJ1-4; D unclear. CDR1 is MGHDK, CDR2 SYGVNS, per germline. The CDR3 runs 13 residues. The CDR3 region is CASSELGLGKLFF. DNA for the CDR3: TGCGCCAGCAGTGAACTTGGACTCGGAAAACTGTTTTTT.

This clonotype appeared a few times. The genes are TRBV7-2 and TRBJ2-2; no clear D gene. The CDR3 runs to 14 residues. The germline V and J ends were trimmed by 3 bases and 0 bases, with 5 bases remaining between them. Germline lookup yields CDR1 SGHTA and CDR2 FQGNSA. CDR3 nucleotide sequence: TGTGCCAGCAGCTTTGTTCCGAACACCGGGGAGCTGTTTTTT. It encodes CASSFVPNTGELFF.

This sequence joins TRBV15 and TRBJ2-7, with TRBD1 as a possible D gene (7 bases). The CDR3 totals 15 residues. CDR1 is LNHNV and CDR2 is YYDKDF in the germline V gene (reference sequence). V shed 0 bases and J shed 7 bases, with 16 bases lying between them. Here the CDR3 reads CATSRDPAQGGEQYF. The CDR3 DNA sequence: TGTGCCACCAGCAGAGATCCAGCCCAGGGGGGAGAGCAGTACTTC. Supplemented by reference TRBV15 and TRBJ2-7, the full variable domain reads DAMVIQNPRYQVTQFGKPVTLSCSQTLNHNVMYWYQQKSSQAPKLLFHYYDKDFNNEADTPDNFQSRRPNTSFCFLDIRSPGLGDTAMYLCATSRDPAQGGEQYFGPGTRLTVT.

The chain carries TRBV12-3 or TRBV12-4 and TRBJ2-7; D is perhaps TRBD1 (5 bases). There are 15 residues in the CDR3. The V gene lost 3 bases and the J gene lost 3 bases, with 15 bases spanning the gap. The DNA of the CDR3 is TGTGCCAGCAGTTTTTCCGGGCAGGGATACTACGAGCAGTACTTC. Amino acids: CASSFSGQGYYEQYF.

This clonotype showed up just a few times. The rearrangement uses TRBV10-3 and TRBJ1-6; D possibly corresponds to TRBD1 (6 bases). Germline values: CDR1 ENHRY, CDR2 SYGVKD. V dropped 0 bases and J dropped 9 bases, with 15 bases sitting between them. The CDR3 extends over 16 amino acids. The DNA for the CDR3 is TGTGCCATCAGTGAGTCGCGGGGGCAGGGAAGTTCACCCCTCCACTTT. Translation: CAISESRGQGSSPLHF.

The sample holds a few counts of this clonotype. The V call is TRBV7-3, the J call TRBJ2-3, with D unresolved. With 4 bases removed from V and 1 base from J, the gap between germline ends came to 6 bases. Germline V gene lookup returns CDR1 SGHTA and CDR2 FQGTGA. The CDR3 contains 13 residues. CDR3 bases: TGTGCCAGCAGCTCCCGGCGCACAGATACGCAGTATTTT. Its translation: CASSSRRTDTQYF.

This clonotype was counted only a few times. CDR3 bases: TGTGCCACCTGGGACATTAGCACAGATACGCAGTATTTT. It is translated as CATWDISTDTQYF. V is TRBV7-2 and J is TRBJ2-3, with D perhaps matching TRBD1 (6 bases). The germline V gene encodes CDR1 SGHTA and CDR2 FQGNSA. The CDR3 is 13 residues long. Between the trimmed V and J ends, which lost 10 bases and 0 bases, there was a span of 11 bases.

The V call is TRBV7-9, the J call TRBJ1-5; TRBD1 agrees at 8 bases. CDR1 and CDR2 (germline): SEHNR, FQNEAQ (reference sequence). The CDR3 extends over 14 amino acids. The V segment lost 5 bases and the J segment 6 bases; nucleotides outside the gene matches: 6. The CDR3 DNA reads TGTGCCAGCAGCATCCAGGGGGCTACTCAGCCCCAGCATTTT. Residues: CASSIQGATQPQHF.

The chain links TRBV7-9 to TRBJ1-1, with D possibly being TRBD1 (6 bases). Germline loops: CDR1 SEHNR, CDR2 FQNEAQ (reference sequence). This CDR3 region has 15 residues. V lost 7 bases to trimming and J lost 1 base, with 16 bases between them. CDR3 bases: TGTGCCAGCACCCGTCCTTCGGGGGCGAACACTGAAGCTTTCTTT. Translating it yields CASTRPSGANTEAFF.

The rearrangement links TRBV7-2 to TRBJ1-5; no clear D. The CDR3 sequence is 16 residues long. V lost 1 base and J lost 3, with 13 bases in between. In germline, CDR1 is SGHTA, CDR2 FQGNSA. In DNA, the CDR3 is TGTGCCAGCAGCTTAGTCCCTGCAGGAAACAATCAGCCCCAGCATTTT. It specifies CASSLVPAGNNQPQHF.

The chain couples TRBV7-3 to TRBJ2-3; D is possibly TRBD2 (5 bases). The CDR3 runs 12 residues. Germline-derived CDR1 and CDR2 are SGHTA and FQGTGA. V lost 5 bases, J lost 5 bases, and 8 bases lay in between. CDR3 in amino acids: CASSGRGDTQYF. The CDR3 bases are TGTGCCAGCAGCGGACGGGGAGATACGCAGTATTTT.